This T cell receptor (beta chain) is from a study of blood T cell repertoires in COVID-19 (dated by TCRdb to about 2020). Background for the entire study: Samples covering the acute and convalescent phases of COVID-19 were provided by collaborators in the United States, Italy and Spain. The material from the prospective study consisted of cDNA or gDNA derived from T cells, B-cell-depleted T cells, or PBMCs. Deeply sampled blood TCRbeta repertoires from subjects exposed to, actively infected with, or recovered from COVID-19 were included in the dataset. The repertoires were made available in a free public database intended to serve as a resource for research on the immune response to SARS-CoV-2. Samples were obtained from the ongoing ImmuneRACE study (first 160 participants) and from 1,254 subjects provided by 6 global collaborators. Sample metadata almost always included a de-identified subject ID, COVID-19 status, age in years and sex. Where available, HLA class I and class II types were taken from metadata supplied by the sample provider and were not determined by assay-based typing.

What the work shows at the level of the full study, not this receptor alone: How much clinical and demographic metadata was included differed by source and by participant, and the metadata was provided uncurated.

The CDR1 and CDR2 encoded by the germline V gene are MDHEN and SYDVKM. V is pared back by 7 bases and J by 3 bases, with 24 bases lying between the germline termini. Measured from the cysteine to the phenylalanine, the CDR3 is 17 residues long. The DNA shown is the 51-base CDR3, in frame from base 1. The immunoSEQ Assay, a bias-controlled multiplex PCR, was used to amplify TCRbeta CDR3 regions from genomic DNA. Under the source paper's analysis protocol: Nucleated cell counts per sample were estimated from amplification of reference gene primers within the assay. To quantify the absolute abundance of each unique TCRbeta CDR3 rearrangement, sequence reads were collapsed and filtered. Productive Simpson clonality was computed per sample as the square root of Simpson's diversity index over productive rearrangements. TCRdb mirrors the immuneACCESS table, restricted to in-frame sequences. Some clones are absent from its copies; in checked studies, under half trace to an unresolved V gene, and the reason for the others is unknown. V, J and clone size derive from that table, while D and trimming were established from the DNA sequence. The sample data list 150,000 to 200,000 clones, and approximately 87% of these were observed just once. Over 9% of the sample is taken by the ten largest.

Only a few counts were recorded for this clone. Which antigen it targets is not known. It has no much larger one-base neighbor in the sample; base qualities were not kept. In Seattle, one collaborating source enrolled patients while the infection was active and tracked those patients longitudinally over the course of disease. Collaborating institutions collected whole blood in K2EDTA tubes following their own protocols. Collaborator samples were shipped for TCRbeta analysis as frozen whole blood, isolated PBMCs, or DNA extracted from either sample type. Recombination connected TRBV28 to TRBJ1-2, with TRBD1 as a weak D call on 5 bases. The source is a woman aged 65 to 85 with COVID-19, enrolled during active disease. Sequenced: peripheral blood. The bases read TGTGCCAGCATTCCTCCCCGGGACTCTAGAGGGGACTATGGCTACACCTTC. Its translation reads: CASIPPRDSRGDYGYTF.